These 24 T cell receptor beta chains originate from one sample sequenced in a study of OX40 agonist ivuxolimab in advanced cancers. Here immunoSEQ multiplex PCR was the method, and the copy in TCRdb shows in-frame clones only, minus some. The sample contains fewer than 75,000 clones, around 84% of which appear only once. The specimen comprised CD4+ or CD8+ T cells sorted from blood, sampled in a trial of the OX40 agonist ivuxolimab. These receptors came from an adult with an advanced solid tumor such as melanoma, head and neck, liver or kidney cancer.

The chain uses TRBV4-3 and TRBJ1-1; tentatively, D is TRBD1 (5 bases). Germline V gives CDR1 LGHNA, CDR2 YSLEER. The V end was cut by 0 bases, the J end by 7 bases, with 18 bases between. This CDR3 spans 16 amino acids. The CDR3: CASSQEWNSLGREAFF. The CDR3 bases are TGCGCCAGCAGCCAAGAGTGGAACTCCCTGGGGCGTGAAGCTTTCTTT.

The sample holds one count of this clone. CDR3 sequence (DNA): TGTGCCAGCAGCTTCCAGGGGGGCTACGAGACCCAGTACTTC. Translation gives CASSFQGGYETQYF. The chain recombines TRBV7-2 with TRBJ2-5, with D perhaps matching TRBD1 (7 bases). In germline, CDR1 is SGHTA, CDR2 FQGNSA. The CDR3 loop spans 14 amino acids. With 3 bases removed from V and 5 bases from J, the gap between germline ends came to 13 bases.

Only one count was recorded for this clone. J is TRBJ2-5 and V is TRBV7-2; 7 positions agree with TRBD1. The CDR3 has 15 amino acids. V lost 1 base to trimming and J lost 5 bases; unmatched junction nucleotides: 7. Per the germline V gene, CDR1 is SGHTA and CDR2 is FQGNSA. In DNA, the CDR3 is TGTGCCAGCAGCTTAGGGCCGGACAGGTGGGAGACCCAGTACTTC. Protein sequence: CASSLGPDRWETQYF.

The chain joins TRBV7-9 to TRBJ1-2; D remains unclear. The V end lost 5 bases, the J end lost 3 bases, and 10 bases lay between the germline ends. In germline, CDR1 is SEHNR, CDR2 FQNEAQ (reference sequence). The CDR3 is 13 residues long. CDR3 region: CASSQGGDYGYTF. The CDR3 DNA sequence: TGTGCCAGCAGCCAAGGTGGGGACTATGGCTACACCTTC. Looking up the rest from reference TRBV7-9 and TRBJ1-2 gives the full variable domain: DTGVSQNPRHKITKRGQNVTFRCDPISEHNRLYWYRQTLGQGPEFLTYFQNEAQLEKSRLLSDRFSAERPKGSFSTLEIQRTEQGDSAMYLCASSQGGDYGYTFGSGTRLTVV.

The rearrangement links TRBV18 to TRBJ1-1; 9 positions agree with TRBD1. The CDR3 length is 14 residues. With V trimmed by 6 bases and J by 5 bases, 7 bases remained unmatched. Germline CDR1 reads KGHSH; CDR2 reads LQKENI. CDR3 sequence reads: CASSQGQGGTEAFF. For the CDR3, the DNA is TGTGCCAGCTCCCAGGGACAGGGCGGGACTGAAGCTTTCTTT.

This clone has just a few counts. The rearrangement joins TRBV2 to TRBJ1-6; no firm D call. The CDR3 extends over 13 amino acids. Looked up from germline, CDR1 is SNHLY and CDR2 is FYNNEI. V lost 8 bases and J lost 7, with 12 bases in between. This CDR3 is CASQEDQNSPLHF. The CDR3 DNA reads as TGTGCCAGCCAGGAGGATCAAAATTCACCCCTCCACTTT.

The chain links TRBV5-1 to TRBJ2-7, with D perhaps TRBD1 (7 bases). Deletions cut 4 bases from V and 9 bases from J, with 20 bases between. Germline assignment: CDR1 SGHRS and CDR2 YFSETQ. The CDR3 spans 14 residues. The CDR3 sequence: CASSPGDSGTRQYV. In DNA form, the CDR3 reads TGCGCCAGCAGCCCGGGGGACAGCGGAACAAGGCAGTACGTC.

This clone has just a few counts. The V call is TRBV5-1, the J call TRBJ2-1, with 11 bases matching TRBD1. CDR1 is SGHRS, CDR2 YFSETQ, per germline. The CDR3 is 14 residues long. V lost 9 bases to trimming and J lost 7 bases; unmatched junction nucleotides: 9. The CDR3 here is CATRTGGKMNEQFF. The CDR3 nucleotides read TGCGCCACGAGGACAGGGGGCAAGATGAATGAGCAGTTCTTC.

The chain uses TRBV7-8 and TRBJ2-1, with D perhaps being TRBD1 or TRBD2 (5 bases each). V dropped 7 bases and J dropped 15 bases, with 25 bases sitting between them. Germline V lookup: CDR1 SGHVS, CDR2 FQNEAQ. CDR3 length: 14 residues. In DNA form, the CDR3 reads TGTGCCAGCACCTCGGGACCAACTGAGACACCTAGGTTCTTC. The encoded protein is CASTSGPTETPRFF.

Only a few counts were recorded for this clone. The chain uses TRBV5-5 and TRBJ1-2; 7 positions match TRBD1. Germline V lookup: CDR1 SGHKS, CDR2 YYEKEE (reference sequence). The CDR3 totals 16 residues. J gave up 8 bases and V 0 bases, and 13 bases lay outside the gene matches. In DNA form, the CDR3 reads TGTGCCAGCAGCTTGGAGACAGGGAGAAAAGGCGAGGGCTACACCTTC. Its protein is CASSLETGRKGEGYTF.

The V gene is TRBV5-5, the J gene TRBJ2-6; D unclear. Germline assignment: CDR1 SGHKS and CDR2 YYEKEE (reference sequence). Trimming removed 0 bases at V and 0 bases at J, with 13 bases between. The CDR3 runs to 18 residues. DNA of the CDR3: TGTGCCAGCAGCTTGGTTGGCAGATTTAGCTCTGGGGCCAACGTCCTGACTTTC. Amino acid sequence: CASSLVGRFSSGANVLTF.

This chain uses TRBV28 with TRBJ1-5; D uncertain. Germline values: CDR1 MDHEN, CDR2 SYDVKM. Trimming took off 4 bases at V and 4 bases at J, with 5 bases between the two ends. The CDR3 is 12 amino acids. CDR3 sequence reads: CASSSTNQPQHF. CDR3 nucleotides: TGTGCCAGCAGTTCGACAAATCAGCCCCAGCATTTT.

This clone was detected only a few times. This chain links TRBV2 with TRBJ1-2; 11 nucleotides line up with TRBD1. V was pared by 5 bases and J by 5 bases, with 4 bases of the junction left unmatched. The CDR3 has 14 amino acids. The germline V gene has CDR1 SNHLY and CDR2 FYNNEI. CDR3 sequence (DNA): TGTGCCAGCAGTTGGGACAGGGGGGAGTATGGCTACACCTTC. This encodes CASSWDRGEYGYTF.

The V gene is TRBV7-2, the J gene TRBJ2-1; D is unresolved. Germline V CDR1 and CDR2: SGHTA, FQGNSA. V was clipped by 1 base and J by 8 bases, with 6 bases between them. The CDR3 extends over 12 amino acids. This CDR3 reads CASSLGADEQFF. DNA for the CDR3: TGTGCCAGCAGCTTAGGGGCCGATGAGCAGTTCTTC.

This sequence joins TRBV10-3 and TRBJ1-1, with no clear D. Trimming removed 4 bases from V and 1 base from J, with 7 bases in between. There are 13 residues in the CDR3. The germline CDR1 and CDR2 sequences are ENHRY and SYGVKD. The CDR3 DNA reads as TGTGCCATCAGTGGGTCAGGGAACACTGAAGCTTTCTTT. Protein: CAISGSGNTEAFF.

This clone was seen a few times. The rearrangement links TRBV4-2 to TRBJ1-2; D might be TRBD1 (5 bases). Germline CDR1 LGHNA, CDR2 YNFKEQ. V was shortened by 0 bases and J by 4 bases, with 12 bases between the two germline ends. The CDR3 consists of 15 residues. This CDR3 reads CASSQEVRGGYGYTF. The DNA for the CDR3 is TGTGCCAGCAGCCAAGAGGTGCGGGGGGGCTATGGCTACACCTTC.

The gene calls are TRBV7-3 and TRBJ2-3; D is possibly TRBD1 (5 bases). This CDR3 contains 15 residues. Germline CDR1 is SGHTA and CDR2 is FQGTGA. V was trimmed by 2 bases and J by 1 base, leaving 10 bases between them. The CDR3 region has the DNA TGTGCCAGCAGCTTAGGCCCACAGGGCACAGATACGCAGTATTTT. Residues: CASSLGPQGTDTQYF.

The V gene is TRBV18, the J gene TRBJ1-3, with 7 bases lining up with TRBD1. With 5 bases clipped from V and 4 bases from J, the junction kept 5 bases outside the gene matches. The V gene's germline CDR1 is KGHSH and CDR2 LQKENI. This CDR3 is built from 14 residues. The CDR3 is CASSEGGLGNTIYF. CDR3 DNA sequence: TGTGCCAGCTCAGAAGGGGGCCTCGGAAACACCATATATTTT.

In this sample, this clone turned up many times. V usage is TRBV23-1 and J usage is TRBJ1-3, with 7 bases lining up with TRBD1. TRBV23-1 is placed among ORFs of uncertain function. Trimming at V came to 3 bases and at J to 3 bases, leaving 8 bases not matched to a gene. The CDR3 contains 16 residues. In nucleotides, the CDR3 is TGCGCCAGCAGTCAGGGGACAGTAAGAAGTGGAAACACCATATATTTT. Translating it yields CASSQGTVRSGNTIYF.

The rearrangement links TRBV10-1 to TRBJ2-2; 12 nucleotides align to TRBD2. The CDR3 loop spans 17 amino acids. Germline CDR1 is WNHNN and CDR2 is SYGVQD (reference sequence). The trim removed 5 bases at V and 5 bases at J, leaving 9 bases unmatched. The CDR3 nucleotides read TGCGCCAGCAGTCGGCACGACGGACTAGCGGGAACCGGGGAGCTGTTTTTT. It encodes CASSRHDGLAGTGELFF.

V gene TRBV7-3 combines with J gene TRBJ2-1, with TRBD2 identical over 7 bases. The CDR3 is made up of 15 amino acids. In germline, CDR1 is SGHTA, CDR2 FQGTGA. With V trimmed by 3 bases and J by 4 bases, 6 bases remained unmatched. In DNA form, the CDR3 reads TGTGCCAGCAGCTTCGGGCTAGCGGTTTACAATGAGCAGTTCTTC. It specifies CASSFGLAVYNEQFF. Combining the CDR3 with reference TRBV7-3 and TRBJ2-1 gives the whole variable domain GAGVSQTPSNKVTEKGKYVELRCDPISGHTALYWYRQSLGQGPEFLIYFQGTGAADDSGLPNDRFFAVRPEGSVSTLKIQRTERGDSAVYLCASSFGLAVYNEQFFGPGTRLTVL.

V and J are TRBV2 and TRBJ1-2, with a tentative D call TRBD1 (6 bases). The CDR3 is 17 amino acids. Germline-derived CDR1 and CDR2 are SNHLY and FYNNEI. Trimming removed 6 bases at V and 0 bases at J, with 20 bases between. The CDR3 sequence is CASSAYLTGGPNYGYTF. The DNA for the CDR3 is TGTGCCAGCAGCGCTTACTTAACGGGGGGCCCTAACTATGGCTACACCTTC.

This chain connects TRBV18 to TRBJ2-7; D is perhaps TRBD1 or TRBD2 (7 bases each). Germline assignment: CDR1 KGHSH and CDR2 LQKENI. Trimming shortened V by 5 bases and J by 5 bases, and 13 bases separated the two germline ends. This CDR3 is built from 13 residues. The CDR3 bases are TGTGCCAGCTCAGGCTCAGGGGGGGACGAGCAGTACGTC. Translated, it gives CASSGSGGDEQYV.

CDR3 sequence reads: CASSQDSTGRVGNTIYF. In DNA form, the CDR3 reads TGCGCCAGCAGCCAAGATTCTACAGGGCGGGTGGGAAACACCATATATTTT. The chain combines TRBV4-3 with TRBJ1-3; possibly TRBD1 for D (6 bases). Germline-derived CDR1 and CDR2 are LGHNA and YSLEER. Trimming took 0 bases from V and 4 from J, leaving 16 bases between them. The CDR3 has 17 residues.